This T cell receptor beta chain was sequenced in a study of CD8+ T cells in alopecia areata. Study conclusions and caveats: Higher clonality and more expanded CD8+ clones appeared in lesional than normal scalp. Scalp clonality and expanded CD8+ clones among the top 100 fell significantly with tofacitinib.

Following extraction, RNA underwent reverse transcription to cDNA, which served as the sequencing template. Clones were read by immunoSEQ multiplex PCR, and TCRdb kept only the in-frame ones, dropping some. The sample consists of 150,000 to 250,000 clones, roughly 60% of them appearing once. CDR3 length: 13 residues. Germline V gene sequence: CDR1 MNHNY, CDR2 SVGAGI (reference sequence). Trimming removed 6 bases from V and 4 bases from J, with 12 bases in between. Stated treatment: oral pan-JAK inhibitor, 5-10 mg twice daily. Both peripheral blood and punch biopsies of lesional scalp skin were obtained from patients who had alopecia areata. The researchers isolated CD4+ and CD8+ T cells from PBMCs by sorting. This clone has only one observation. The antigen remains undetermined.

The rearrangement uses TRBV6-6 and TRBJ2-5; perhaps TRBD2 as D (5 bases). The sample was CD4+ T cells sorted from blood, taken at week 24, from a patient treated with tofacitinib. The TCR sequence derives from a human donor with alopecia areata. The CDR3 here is CASSARRPETQYF. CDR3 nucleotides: TGTGCCAGCAGCGCTCGGAGGCCAGAGACCCAGTACTTC.